This record looks at one TCR beta chain sequence and its context. Antigen: not known. CDR3 length: 12 amino acids. With 3 bases removed from V and 6 bases from J, the gap between germline ends came to 6 bases. Germline V gives CDR1 ENHRY, CDR2 SYGVKD. This record comes from a study of cytomegalovirus exposure and HLA in healthy donors. Background on the study: Prior work identified 100 million to 130 million unique TCR beta sequences in 190 million or so T cells. Study results and limitations: Later analysis indicated greater clonal expansion among HLA-associated TCR beta chains than among equally common other chains. Trimming of TCR beta V- and J-genes showed a link, identified in a later analysis, to a missense DCLRE1C variant. Analyses of presence/absence relied on an assumption of roughly uniform sequencing depth across donors.

The PCR used 60 Vbeta and 13 Jbeta primers. Produced via immunoSEQ multiplex PCR; TCRdb's table is partial and in-frame only. The sample yields around 130,000 clones, about three quarters seen once. The sequenced sample was PBMCs. The chain joins TRBV10-3 to TRBJ1-5; the D is unclear. The source is a woman aged 40 to 55 in good health and CMV-seronegative. The CDR3 protein is CAISESGQPQHF. As DNA, the CDR3 is TGTGCCATCAGTGAATCGGGTCAGCCCCAGCATTTT.